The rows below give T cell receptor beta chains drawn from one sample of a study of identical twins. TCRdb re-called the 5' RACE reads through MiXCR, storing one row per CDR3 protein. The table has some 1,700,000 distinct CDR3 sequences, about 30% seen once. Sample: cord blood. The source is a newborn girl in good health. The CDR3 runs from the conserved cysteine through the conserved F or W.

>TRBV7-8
CASSLVGGGTTTNNEQFF
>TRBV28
CASIPLASGRTDTQYF
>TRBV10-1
CASSEKDRVTDTQYF
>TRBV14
CASSQGWLAGGETQYF
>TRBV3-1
CASSQVHNTEAFF
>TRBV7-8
CASSRHPAGEIVTDTQYF
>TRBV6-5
CASSYSRWDTQYF
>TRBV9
CASSFIEVGEQYF
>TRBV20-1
CSARIPGLAGASYEQYF
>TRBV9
CASSVGLAKETQYF
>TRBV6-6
CASSYATEFLNQPQHF
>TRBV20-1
CSANAYSYNSPLHF
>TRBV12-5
CASGLVSDRGWNTEAFF
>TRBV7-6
CASSLDSKGEADSNTEAFF
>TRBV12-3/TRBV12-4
CASSLGRWDVRNQPQHF
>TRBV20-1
CSARDPGRGGRGYTF
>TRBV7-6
CASRYRDGDNSPPHF
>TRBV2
CASGGGNRGSYEQYF
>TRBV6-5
CASSYMWGQPLYGYTF
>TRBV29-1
CSVVAGGGSYNEQFF
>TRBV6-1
CASSELAGGQTDTQYF
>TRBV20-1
CSARSWGDHNEQYF
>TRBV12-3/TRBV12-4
CASSLWGDQPQHF
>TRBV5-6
CASSLRDTYNEQYF
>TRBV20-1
CSAIDRAENIQYF
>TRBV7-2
CASSLGKNTEAFF
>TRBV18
CASSPLAWTGNRYTEAFF
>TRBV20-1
CSASQGAVNSPLHF
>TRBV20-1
CSAGQANTGELFF
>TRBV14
CASSQEGNTIYF
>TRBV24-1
CATSEGLSSYNEQYF
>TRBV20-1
CSARVAGGLWYTEAFF
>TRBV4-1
CASSPKRGQVSYNEQFF
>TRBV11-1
CASSRDGFGTPLHF
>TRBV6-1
CASSPLGQGYSNQPQHF
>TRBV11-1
CASSLGLAGLYNEQYF
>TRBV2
CAYRIYGYTF
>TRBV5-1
CASSSHLEGPCEQYF